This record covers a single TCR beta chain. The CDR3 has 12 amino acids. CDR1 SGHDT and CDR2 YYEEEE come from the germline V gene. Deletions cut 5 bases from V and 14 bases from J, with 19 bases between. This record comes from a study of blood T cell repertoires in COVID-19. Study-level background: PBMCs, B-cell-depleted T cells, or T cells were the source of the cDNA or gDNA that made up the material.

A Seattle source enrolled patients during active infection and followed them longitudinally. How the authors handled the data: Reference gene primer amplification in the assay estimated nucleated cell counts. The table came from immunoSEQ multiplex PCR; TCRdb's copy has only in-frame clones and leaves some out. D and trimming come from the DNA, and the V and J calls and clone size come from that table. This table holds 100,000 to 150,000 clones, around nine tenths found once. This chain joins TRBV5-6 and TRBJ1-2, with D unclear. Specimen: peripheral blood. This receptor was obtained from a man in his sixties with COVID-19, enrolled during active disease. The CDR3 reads CASSFLQLPSTF. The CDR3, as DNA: TGTGCCAGCAGTTTTCTACAGCTCCCATCAACCTTC.